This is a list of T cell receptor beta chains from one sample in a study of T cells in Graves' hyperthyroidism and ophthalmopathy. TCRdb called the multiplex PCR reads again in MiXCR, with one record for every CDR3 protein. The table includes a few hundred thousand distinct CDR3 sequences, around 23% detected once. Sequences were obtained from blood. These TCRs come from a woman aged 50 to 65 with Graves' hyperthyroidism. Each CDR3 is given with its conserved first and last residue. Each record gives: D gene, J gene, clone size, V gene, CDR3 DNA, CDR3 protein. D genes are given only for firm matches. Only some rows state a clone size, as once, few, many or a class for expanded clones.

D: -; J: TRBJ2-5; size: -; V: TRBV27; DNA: TGTGTCAGAACTCCCCGGGGGACCCAGTACTTC; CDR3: CVRTPRGTQYF
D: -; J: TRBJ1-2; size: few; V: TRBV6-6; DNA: TGTGCCAGCAGTTACTCGAGGAGTTCCGGGGCGCATGGCTACACCTTC; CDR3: CASSYSRSSGAHGYTF
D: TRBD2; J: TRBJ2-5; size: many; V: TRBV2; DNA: TGTGCCTCAGCGGCGGTTGTGTTAGCGGGAGGCGGGCAAGAGACCCAGTACTTC; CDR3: CASAAVVLAGGGQETQYF
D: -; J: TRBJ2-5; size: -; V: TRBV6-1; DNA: TGTGCCAGCAGACCCGACACTCGCTCTAGGGAGACCCAGTACTTC; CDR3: CASRPDTRSRETQYF
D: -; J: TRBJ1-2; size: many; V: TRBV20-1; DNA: TGCAGTGCTAGAGCACAGGGTCGAGGTGGCTACACCTTC; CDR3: CSARAQGRGGYTF
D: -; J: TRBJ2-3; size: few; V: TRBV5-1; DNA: TGCGCCAGCAGCTTTTCAGGGACCAGCACAGATACGCAGTATTTT; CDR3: CASSFSGTSTDTQYF
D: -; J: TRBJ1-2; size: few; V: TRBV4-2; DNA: TGTGCCAGCAGCCAAGTACTCGGGGATCTACACTATGGCTACACCTTC; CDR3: CASSQVLGDLHYGYTF
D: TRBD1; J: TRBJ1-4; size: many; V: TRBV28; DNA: TGTGCCAGCAGCTTCTTAAGCGGACAGGTGCTTGAAAAACTGTTTTTT; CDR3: CASSFLSGQVLEKLFF
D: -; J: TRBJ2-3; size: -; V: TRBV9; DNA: TGTGCCAGCAGCCCACCAGGTCGCCCAGATACGCAGTATTTT; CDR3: CASSPPGRPDTQYF
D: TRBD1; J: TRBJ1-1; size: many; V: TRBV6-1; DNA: TGTGCCAGCCTCGATCCCCCGGGACAGGGATTCACTGAAGCTTTCTTT; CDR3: CASLDPPGQGFTEAFF
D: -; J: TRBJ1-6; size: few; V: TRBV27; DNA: TGTGCCAGCAGTTTAACGGGCTATAATTCACCCCTCCACTTT; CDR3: CASSLTGYNSPLHF
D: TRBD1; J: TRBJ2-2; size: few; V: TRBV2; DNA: TGTGCCAGCACCGCGATGGGACAGGGACTCACCGGGGAGCTGTTTTTT; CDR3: CASTAMGQGLTGELFF
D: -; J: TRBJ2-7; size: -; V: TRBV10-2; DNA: TGCGCCAGCAGTGAGAGGCAGGGCCCCTACGAGCAGTACTTC; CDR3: CASSERQGPYEQYF
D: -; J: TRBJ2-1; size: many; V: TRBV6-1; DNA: TGTGCCAGCAGTGAGGTTTGGGGGTACGGGAGCACATTGAGCAATGAGCAGTTCTTC; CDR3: CASSEVWGYGSTLSNEQFF
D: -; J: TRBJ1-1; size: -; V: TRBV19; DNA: TGTGCCACCCCGAAGAGAGCTTTCTTT; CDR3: CATPKRAFF
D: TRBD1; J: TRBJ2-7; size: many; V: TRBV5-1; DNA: TGCGCCAGCAGCTTTACAGGGGGGTTATCCTACGAGCAGTACTTC; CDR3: CASSFTGGLSYEQYF
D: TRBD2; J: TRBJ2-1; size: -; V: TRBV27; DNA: TGTGCCAGCAGGAAACCGGGACCAGCGGGAGTATTGGAGCAGTTCTTC; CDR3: CASRKPGPAGVLEQFF
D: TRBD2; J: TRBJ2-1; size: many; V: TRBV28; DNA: TGTGCCAGCAGCCGGACTAGCCGGAGCTCCTACAATGAGCAGTTCTTC; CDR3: CASSRTSRSSYNEQFF
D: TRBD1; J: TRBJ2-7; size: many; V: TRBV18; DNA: TGTGCCAGCTCAGAGACAGGGTTCTACGAGCAGTACTTC; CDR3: CASSETGFYEQYF
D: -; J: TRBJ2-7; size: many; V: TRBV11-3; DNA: TGTGCCAGCAGCTCGGGGACGGTCTACGAGCAGTACTTC; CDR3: CASSSGTVYEQYF
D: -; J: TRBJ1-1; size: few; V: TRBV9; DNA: TGTGCCAGCAGCGCCCATGGGTCAAGGAACACTGAAGCTTTCTTT; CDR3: CASSAHGSRNTEAFF
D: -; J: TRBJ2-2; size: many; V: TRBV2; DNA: TGTGCCAGCAGGGTAGCGGAGGGTGTCACCGGGGAGCTGTTTTTT; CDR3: CASRVAEGVTGELFF
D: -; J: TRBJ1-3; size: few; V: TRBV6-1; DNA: TGTGCCAGCACTTACACCGTCTCTGGAAACACCATATATTTT; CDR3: CASTYTVSGNTIYF
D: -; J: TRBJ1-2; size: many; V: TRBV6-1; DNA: TGTGCCAGCAGAAAGGGGGAATCTCCTCGCGTTAACTATGGCTACACCTTC; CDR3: CASRKGESPRVNYGYTF
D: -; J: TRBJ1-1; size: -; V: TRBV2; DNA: TGTGCCAGCAGTGAACTGGGCAGGGAGAACACTGAAGCTTTCTTT; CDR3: CASSELGRENTEAFF
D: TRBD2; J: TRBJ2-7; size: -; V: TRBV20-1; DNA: TGCAGTGCCACATTAGTGGGAGGGCAGCACTTC; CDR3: CSATLVGGQHF
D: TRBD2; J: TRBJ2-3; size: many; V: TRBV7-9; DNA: TGTGCCAGCAGCTCGAGGGGTAGCGGGAGCGGCACAGATACGCAGTATTTT; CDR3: CASSSRGSGSGTDTQYF
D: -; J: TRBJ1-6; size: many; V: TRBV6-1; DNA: TGTGCCAGCAGAATAACGCCCATGGGGAATTCACCCCTCCACTTT; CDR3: CASRITPMGNSPLHF
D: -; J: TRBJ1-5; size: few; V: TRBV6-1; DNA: TGTGCCAGCAGTGAAGTAACAGTTAATCAGCCCCAGCATTTT; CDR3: CASSEVTVNQPQHF
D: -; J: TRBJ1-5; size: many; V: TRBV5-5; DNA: TGTGCCAGCAGCTTGATCCAGGGAGGCAATCAGCCCCAGCATTTT; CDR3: CASSLIQGGNQPQHF
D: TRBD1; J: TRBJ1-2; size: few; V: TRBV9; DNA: TGTGCCAGCAGCGGTGGGACAGGGGTTCATGGCTACACCTTC; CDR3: CASSGGTGVHGYTF